The clone carrying this T cell receptor beta chain was counted once. Its antigen is unidentified. The data belong to a study of radiation and T cells in renal cell carcinoma. Study as a whole: Nephrectomy followed 15 Gy stereotactic body radiation by 4 weeks.

Regarding time point: blood 2 weeks post-SBRT. As to treatment: 15 Gy SBRT to primary tumor, nephrectomy 4 weeks later. Serial blood draws occurred at baseline and 2 and 4 weeks post-SBRT. Study results and limitations: No pretreatment tumor biopsies were available for baseline clonotypes. From baseline, blood top tumor clonotypes peaked at 2 weeks post-radiation.

Measured with immunoSEQ multiplex PCR; TCRdb has only the in-frame clones, and not every one. Of tens of thousands of clones listed, around 80% are singletons. CDR1 is SGHAT and CDR2 is FQNNGV in the germline V gene. Trimming shortened V by 2 bases and J by 3 bases, and 19 bases separated the two germline ends. The CDR3 is made up of 18 amino acids. Specimen: blood, collected from a patient whose treatment included radiotherapy and nephrectomy. V gene TRBV11-2 combines with J gene TRBJ2-2; the D gene is possibly TRBD1 (5 bases). The TCR comes from a man in his fifties or sixties with renal cell carcinoma. CDR3 sequence: CASSLRATGFTYTGELFF. The CDR3 nucleotides are TGTGCCAGCAGCTTAAGGGCCACAGGATTCACGTACACCGGGGAGCTGTTTTTT.